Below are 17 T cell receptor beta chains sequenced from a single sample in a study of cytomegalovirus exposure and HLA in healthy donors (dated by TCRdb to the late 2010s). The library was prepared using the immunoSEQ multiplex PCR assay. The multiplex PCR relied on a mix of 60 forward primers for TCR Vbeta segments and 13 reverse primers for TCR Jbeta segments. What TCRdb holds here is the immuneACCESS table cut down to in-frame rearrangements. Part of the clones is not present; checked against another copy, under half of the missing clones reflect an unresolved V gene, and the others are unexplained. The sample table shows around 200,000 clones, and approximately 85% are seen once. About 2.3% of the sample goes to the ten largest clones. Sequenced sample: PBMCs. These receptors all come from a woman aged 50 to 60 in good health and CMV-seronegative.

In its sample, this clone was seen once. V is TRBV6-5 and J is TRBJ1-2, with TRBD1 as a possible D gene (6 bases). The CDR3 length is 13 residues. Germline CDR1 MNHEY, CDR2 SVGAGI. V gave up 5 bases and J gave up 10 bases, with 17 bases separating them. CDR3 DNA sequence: TGTGCCAGCAGTCGGACATCGGACAGCGACTACACCTTC. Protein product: CASSRTSDSDYTF.

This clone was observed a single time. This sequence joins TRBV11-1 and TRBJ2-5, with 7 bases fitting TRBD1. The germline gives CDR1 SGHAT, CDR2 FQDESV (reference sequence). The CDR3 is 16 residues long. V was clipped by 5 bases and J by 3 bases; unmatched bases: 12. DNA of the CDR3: TGTGCCAGCAGCCCCTCCGGGACAGCGAGTAAAGAGACCCAGTACTTC. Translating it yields CASSPSGTASKETQYF.

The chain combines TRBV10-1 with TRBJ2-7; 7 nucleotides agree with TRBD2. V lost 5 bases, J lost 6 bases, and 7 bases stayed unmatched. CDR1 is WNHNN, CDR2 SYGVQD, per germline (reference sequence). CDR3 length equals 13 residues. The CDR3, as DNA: TGCGCCAGCAGTAGCGGGACCCGGCCCGAGCAGTACTTC. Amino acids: CASSSGTRPEQYF.

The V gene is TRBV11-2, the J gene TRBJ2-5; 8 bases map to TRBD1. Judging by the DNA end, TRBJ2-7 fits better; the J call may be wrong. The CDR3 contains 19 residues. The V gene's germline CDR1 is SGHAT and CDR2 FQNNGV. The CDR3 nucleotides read TGTGCCAGCAGCCCGAGGGGGTCCAGGGGGCGAATCTTACGCTACGAGCAGTACTTC. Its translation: CASSPRGSRGRILRYEQYF.

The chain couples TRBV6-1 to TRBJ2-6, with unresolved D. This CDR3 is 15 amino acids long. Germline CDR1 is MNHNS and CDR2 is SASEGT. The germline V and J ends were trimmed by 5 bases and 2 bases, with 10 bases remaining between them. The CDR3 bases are TGTGCCAGCAGTTCAGTGGCGGCTGGGGCCAACGTCCTGACTTTC. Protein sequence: CASSSVAAGANVLTF.

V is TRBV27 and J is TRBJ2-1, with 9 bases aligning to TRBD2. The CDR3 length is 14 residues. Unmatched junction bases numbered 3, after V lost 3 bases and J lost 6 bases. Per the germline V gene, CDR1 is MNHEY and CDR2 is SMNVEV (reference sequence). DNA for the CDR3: TGTGCCAGCAGTTTTAGCGGGAGCTCCAATGAGCAGTTCTTC. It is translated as CASSFSGSSNEQFF.

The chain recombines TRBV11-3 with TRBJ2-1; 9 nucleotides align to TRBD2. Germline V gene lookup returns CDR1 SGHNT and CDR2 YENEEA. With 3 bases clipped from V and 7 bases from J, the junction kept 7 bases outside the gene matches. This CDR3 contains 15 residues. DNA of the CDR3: TGTGCCAGCAGCTTGCGAGCTAGCGGGATTAATGAGCAGTTCTTC. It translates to CASSLRASGINEQFF.

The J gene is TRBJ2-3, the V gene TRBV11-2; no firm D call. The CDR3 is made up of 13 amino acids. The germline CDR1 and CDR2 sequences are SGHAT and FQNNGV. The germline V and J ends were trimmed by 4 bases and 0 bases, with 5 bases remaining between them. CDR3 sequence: CASSSLSTDTQYF. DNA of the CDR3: TGTGCCAGCAGCTCTCTGAGCACAGATACGCAGTATTTT.

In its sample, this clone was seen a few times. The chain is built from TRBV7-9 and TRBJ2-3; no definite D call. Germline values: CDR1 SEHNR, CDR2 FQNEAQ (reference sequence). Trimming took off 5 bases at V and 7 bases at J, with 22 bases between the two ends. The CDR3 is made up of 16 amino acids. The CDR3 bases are TGTGCCAGCAGCCCTCCCCCCAGACTCTCCCCGAATACGCAGTATTTT. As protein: CASSPPPRLSPNTQYF.

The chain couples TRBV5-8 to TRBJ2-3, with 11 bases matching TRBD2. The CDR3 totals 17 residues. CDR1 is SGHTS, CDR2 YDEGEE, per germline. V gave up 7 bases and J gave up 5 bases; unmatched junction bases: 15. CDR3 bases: TGTGCCAGCGATATTATCAGGGCTAGCGGGAGGAAAGATACGCAGTATTTT. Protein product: CASDIIRASGRKDTQYF.

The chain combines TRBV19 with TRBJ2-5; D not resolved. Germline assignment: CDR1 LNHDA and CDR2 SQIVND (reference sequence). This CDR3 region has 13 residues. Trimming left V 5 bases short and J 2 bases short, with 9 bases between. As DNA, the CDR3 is TGTGCCAGTAGTGTCCGGGTACAAGAGACCCAGTACTTC. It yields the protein CASSVRVQETQYF.

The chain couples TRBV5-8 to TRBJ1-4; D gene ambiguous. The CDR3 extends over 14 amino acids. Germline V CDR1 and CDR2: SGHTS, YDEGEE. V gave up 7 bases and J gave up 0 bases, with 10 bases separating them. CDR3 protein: CASLGRATNEKLFF. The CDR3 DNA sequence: TGTGCCAGCCTGGGCCGTGCAACTAATGAAAAACTGTTTTTT.

The CDR3, as DNA: TGTGCCAGTTCTGTCGGGGGGAACTATGGCTACACCTTC. It codes for CASSVGGNYGYTF. The chain is built from TRBV28 and TRBJ1-2, with D possibly matching TRBD1 (5 bases). Germline V gene lookup returns CDR1 MDHEN and CDR2 SYDVKM. The V and J ends lost 9 bases and 2 bases respectively, with 13 bases between them. The CDR3 totals 13 residues.

CDR3 protein: CASSPSGQGGQPQHF. The CDR3 DNA reads as TGTGCCAGCAGCCCTTCAGGACAGGGGGGTCAGCCCCAGCATTTT. The chain couples TRBV16 to TRBJ1-5, with 10 bases matching TRBD1. Germline lookup yields CDR1 KGHSY and CDR2 FQNENV. The ends lost 4 bases at V and 6 bases at J; junction bases unmatched: 6. The CDR3 runs 15 residues.

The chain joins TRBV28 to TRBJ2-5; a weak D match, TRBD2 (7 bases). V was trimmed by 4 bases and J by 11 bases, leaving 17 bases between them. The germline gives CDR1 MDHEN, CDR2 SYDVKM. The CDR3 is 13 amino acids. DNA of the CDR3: TGTGCCAGCAGTTCCGACGAAGGGGGGGAACAGTACTTC. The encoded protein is CASSSDEGGEQYF.

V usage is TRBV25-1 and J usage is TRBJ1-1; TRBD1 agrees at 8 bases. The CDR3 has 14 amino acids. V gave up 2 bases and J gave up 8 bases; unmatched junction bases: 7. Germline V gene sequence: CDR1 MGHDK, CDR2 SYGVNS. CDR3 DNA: TGTGCCAGCAGTGAAGTATCCCGACAGGGGGAAGCTTTCTTT. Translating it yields CASSEVSRQGEAFF.

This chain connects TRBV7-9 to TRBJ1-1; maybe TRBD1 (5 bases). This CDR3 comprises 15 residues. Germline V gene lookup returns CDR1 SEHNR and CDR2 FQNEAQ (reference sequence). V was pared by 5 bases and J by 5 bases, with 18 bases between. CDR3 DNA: TGTGCCAGCAGCCGTGCCCAGGGCCCAGAGACTGAAGCTTTCTTT. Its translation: CASSRAQGPETEAFF.